The 5 T cell receptor beta chains reported below all come from one sample, sequenced in a study of T cell clonality in common variable immunodeficiency. TCRdb's table, derived via immunoSEQ multiplex PCR, lists solely in-frame clones and lacks some. The sample includes around 55,000 clones, none of them occurring once. Sample: peripheral blood mononuclear cells. These receptors all stem from a person aged 18 to 75 in good health.

This clone has a count of ten or more. The observed sequence ends 3 residues before the CDR3 terminus, with the missing tail filled in from the germline J gene. The rearrangement links TRBV5-1 to TRBJ1-1, with unresolved D. Germline V gene data show CDR1 as SGHRS and CDR2 as YFSETQ. The CDR3 totals 13 residues. Trimming stripped 5 bases from V and 6 bases from J, with 14 bases between. The sequenced CDR3 bases are TGCGCCAGCAGGCCGGGTTCGCCAGCTGAA. This gives the protein CASRPGSPAE. The whole CDR3 is CASRPGSPAEAFF.

Regarding this clone: The read terminates 3 residues before the CDR3 end, so the remaining end is supplied by the germline J gene. The chain has TRBV5-1 and TRBJ1-1; D is unresolved. V was shortened by 0 bases and J by 4 bases, with 10 bases between the two germline ends. The CDR3 sequence is 14 residues long. Germline assignment: CDR1 SGHRS and CDR2 YFSETQ. CDR3 DNA, as far as it was read: TGCGCCAGCAGCTTGGTTCGTCCGGGCACTGAA. Residues: CASSLVRPGTE. In full, the CDR3 is CASSLVRPGTEAFF.

This clone has only a few counts. The read finishes 3 residues shy of the CDR3 end, and the germline J gene is used to complete it. J is TRBJ1-4 and V is TRBV5-7; TRBD1 matches at 9 bases. TRBV5-7 is an ORF, with its function uncertain. CDR3 length: 15 amino acids. Unmatched junction bases numbered 8, after V lost 4 bases and J lost 7 bases. CDR3 loop: CASSLFGTGSEKLFF. Partial CDR3 DNA: TGTGCCAGCAGCCTCTTTGGGACAGGGAGTGAAAAA.

In this sample, this clone turned up many times. The CDR3 extends 3 residues past the end of the read, so its final part is completed from the germline J gene. The chain recombines TRBV7-9 with TRBJ2-7; D remains ambiguous. V lost 8 bases and J lost 3, with 8 bases in between. The CDR3 is 11 amino acids. Germline V gives CDR1 SEHNR, CDR2 FQNEAQ (reference sequence). Partial CDR3 DNA: TGTGCCAGCTCCCCAGACTACGAG. This translates into CASSPDYE. The CDR3 in full is CASSPDYEQYF.

This clone was seen ten or more times. The CDR3 is cut off 3 residues early in the read; its end comes from the germline J gene. The genes are TRBV5-6 and TRBJ2-7; D ambiguous. There are 14 residues in the CDR3. V was shortened by 0 bases and J by 1 base, with 8 bases between the two germline ends. Germline V gives CDR1 SGHDT, CDR2 YYEEEE. CDR3 DNA (partial): TGTGCCAGCAGCTTGGTTGGCATTTCCTACGAG. Translation: CASSLVGISYE. The whole CDR3 reads CASSLVGISYEQYF.